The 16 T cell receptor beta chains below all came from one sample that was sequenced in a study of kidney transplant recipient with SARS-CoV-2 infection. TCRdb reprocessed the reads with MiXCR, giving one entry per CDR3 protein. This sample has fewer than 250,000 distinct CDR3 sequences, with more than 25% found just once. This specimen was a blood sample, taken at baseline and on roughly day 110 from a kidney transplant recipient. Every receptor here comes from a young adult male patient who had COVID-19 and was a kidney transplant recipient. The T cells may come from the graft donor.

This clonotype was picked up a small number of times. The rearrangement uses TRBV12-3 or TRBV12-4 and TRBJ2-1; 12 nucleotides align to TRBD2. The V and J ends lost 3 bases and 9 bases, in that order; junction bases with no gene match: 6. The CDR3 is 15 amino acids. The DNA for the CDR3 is TGTGCCAGCAGTTTTCCTAGCGGGGGGGCGGCTGAGCAGTTCTTC. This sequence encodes CASSFPSGGAAEQFF.

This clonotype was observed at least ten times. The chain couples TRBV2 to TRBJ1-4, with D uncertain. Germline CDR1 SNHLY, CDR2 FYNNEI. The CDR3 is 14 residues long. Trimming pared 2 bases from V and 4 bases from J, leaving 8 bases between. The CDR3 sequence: CASSERTDNEKLFF. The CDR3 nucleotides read TGTGCCAGCAGTGAAAGGACGGATAATGAAAAACTGTTTTTT.

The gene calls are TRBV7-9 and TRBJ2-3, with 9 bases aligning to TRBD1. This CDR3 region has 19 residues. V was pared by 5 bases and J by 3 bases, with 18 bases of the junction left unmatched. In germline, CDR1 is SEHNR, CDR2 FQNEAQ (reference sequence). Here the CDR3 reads CASSLPLKWTGDRTDTQYF. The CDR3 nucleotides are TGTGCCAGCAGCCTACCCCTCAAGTGGACAGGGGATAGAACAGATACGCAGTATTTT.

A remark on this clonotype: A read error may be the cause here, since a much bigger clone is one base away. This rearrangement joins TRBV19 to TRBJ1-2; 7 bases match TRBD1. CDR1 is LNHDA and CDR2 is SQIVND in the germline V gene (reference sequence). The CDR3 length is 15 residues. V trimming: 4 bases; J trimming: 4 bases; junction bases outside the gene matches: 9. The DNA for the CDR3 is TGTGCCAGTAGTACCCGACAGGGCCCCCTCTATGGCTACACCTTC. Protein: CASSTRQGPLYGYTF.

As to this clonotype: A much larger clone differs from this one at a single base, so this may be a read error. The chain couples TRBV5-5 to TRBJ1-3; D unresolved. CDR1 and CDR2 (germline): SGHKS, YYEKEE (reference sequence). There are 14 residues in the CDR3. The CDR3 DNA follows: TGTGCCAGCAGCTTCAGTGACTCTGGAAACACCACATATTTT. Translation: CASSFSDSGNTTYF.

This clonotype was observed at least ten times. CDR3 protein: CASSPTTGGAYEQYF. DNA of the CDR3: TGTGCCAGCAGTCCAACCACAGGGGGCGCGTACGAGCAGTACTTC. V usage is TRBV7-9 and J usage is TRBJ2-7, with 9 bases identical to TRBD1. Germline CDR1 SEHNR, CDR2 FQNEAQ (reference sequence). The ends lost 6 bases at V and 4 bases at J; junction bases unmatched: 10. CDR3 size: 15 residues.

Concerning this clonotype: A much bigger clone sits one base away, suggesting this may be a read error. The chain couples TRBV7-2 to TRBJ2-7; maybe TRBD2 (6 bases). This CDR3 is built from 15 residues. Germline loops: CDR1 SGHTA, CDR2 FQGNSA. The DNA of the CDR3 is TGTGCCAGCAGCTTAGTGGGTAGCGGAGGATACGAGCGGTACTTC. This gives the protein CASSLVGSGGYERYF.

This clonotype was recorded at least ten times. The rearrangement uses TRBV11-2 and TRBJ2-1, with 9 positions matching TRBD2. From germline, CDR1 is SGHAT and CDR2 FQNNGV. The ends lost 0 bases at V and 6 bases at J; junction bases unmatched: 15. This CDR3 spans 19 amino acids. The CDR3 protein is CASSLDLRLPAGGSNEQFF. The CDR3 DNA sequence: TGTGCCAGCAGCTTAGATTTACGTCTGCCAGCGGGAGGTTCCAATGAGCAGTTCTTC.

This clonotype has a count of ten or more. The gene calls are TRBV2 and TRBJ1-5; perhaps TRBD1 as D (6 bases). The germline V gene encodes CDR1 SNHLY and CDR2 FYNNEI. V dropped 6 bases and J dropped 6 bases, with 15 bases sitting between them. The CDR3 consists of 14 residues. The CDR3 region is CASRQGIGGQPQHF. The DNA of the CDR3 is TGTGCCAGCAGACAGGGAATAGGAGGTCAGCCCCAGCATTTT.

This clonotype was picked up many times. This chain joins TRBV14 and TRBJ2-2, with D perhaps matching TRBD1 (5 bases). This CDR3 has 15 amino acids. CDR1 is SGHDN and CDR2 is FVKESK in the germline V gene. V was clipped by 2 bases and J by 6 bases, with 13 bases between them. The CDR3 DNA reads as TGTGCCAGCAGCCAAATGCCTCAAGGGGCCGGGGAGCTGTTTTTT. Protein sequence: CASSQMPQGAGELFF.

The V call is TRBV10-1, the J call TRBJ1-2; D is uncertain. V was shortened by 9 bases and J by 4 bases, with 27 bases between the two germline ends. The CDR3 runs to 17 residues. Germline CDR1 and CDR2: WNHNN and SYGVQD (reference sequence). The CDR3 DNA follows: TGCGCCAGTAGTAAAACGGTAAGATTGCGAAAGACCTATGGCTACACCTTC. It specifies CASSKTVRLRKTYGYTF.

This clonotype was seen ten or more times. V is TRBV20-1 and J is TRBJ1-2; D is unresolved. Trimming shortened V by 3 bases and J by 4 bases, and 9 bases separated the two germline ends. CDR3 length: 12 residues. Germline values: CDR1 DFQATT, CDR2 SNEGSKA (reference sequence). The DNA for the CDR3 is TGCAGTGCTAGTGAGCTTAGCTATGGCTACACCTTC. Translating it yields CSASELSYGYTF.

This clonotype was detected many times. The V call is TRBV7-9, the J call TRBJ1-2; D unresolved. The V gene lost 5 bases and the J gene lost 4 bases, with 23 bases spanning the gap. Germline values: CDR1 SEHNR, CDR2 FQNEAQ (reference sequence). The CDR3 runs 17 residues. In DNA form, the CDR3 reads TGTGCCAGCAGCCATACGCTATACCATGGAAAGACCTATGGCTACACCTTC. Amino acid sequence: CASSHTLYHGKTYGYTF.

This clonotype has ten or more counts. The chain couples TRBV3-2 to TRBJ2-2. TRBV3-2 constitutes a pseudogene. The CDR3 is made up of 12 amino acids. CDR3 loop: CASSHGTGELFF. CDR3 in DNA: TGTGCCAGCAGCCACGGTACCGGGGAGCTGTTTTTT.

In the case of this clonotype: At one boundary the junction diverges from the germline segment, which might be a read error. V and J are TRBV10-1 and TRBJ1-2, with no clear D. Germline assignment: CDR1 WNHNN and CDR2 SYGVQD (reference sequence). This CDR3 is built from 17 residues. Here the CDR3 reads CAGSLIVRSRKTYGYTF. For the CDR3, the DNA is TGCGCCGGCAGTTTAATTGTAAGATCGCGAAAGACCTATGGCTACACCTTC.

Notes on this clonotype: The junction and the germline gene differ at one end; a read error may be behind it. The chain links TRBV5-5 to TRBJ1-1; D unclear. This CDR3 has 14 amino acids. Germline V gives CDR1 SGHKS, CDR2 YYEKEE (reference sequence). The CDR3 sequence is CASSLLQANIEAFF. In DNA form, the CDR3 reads TGTGCCAGCAGCTTGCTTCAGGCTAACATTGAAGCTTTCTTT.